A single sample gave rise to the 6 T cell receptor beta chains below, sequenced in a study of T cell changes during pregnancy in multiple sclerosis. TCRdb's table, derived via immunoSEQ multiplex PCR, lists solely in-frame clones and lacks some. The data show some 100,000 clones, with approximately 94% seen just once and roughly 0.9% held by the top ten. The sample consisted of peripheral blood, taken before pregnancy. The receptors derive from a female donor with multiple sclerosis, enrolled in a pregnancy study.

The chain combines TRBV29-1 with TRBJ2-1; 11 bases line up with TRBD2. Germline V gives CDR1 SQVTM, CDR2 ANQGSEA. This CDR3 comprises 14 residues. The V segment lost 3 bases and the J segment 4 bases; nucleotides outside the gene matches: 2. In nucleotides, the CDR3 is TGCAGCGTTGACAGGACTAGCGGGTACAATGAGCAGTTCTTC. It translates to CSVDRTSGYNEQFF.

The V and J genes are TRBV5-1 and TRBJ2-2; TRBD2 aligns across 10 bases. V trimming: 3 bases; J trimming: 3 bases; junction bases outside the gene matches: 14. Germline CDR1 reads SGHRS; CDR2 reads YFSETQ. The CDR3 has 19 residues. The CDR3 nucleotides read TGCGCCAGCAGCTCACCCAGGCTAGCGGGAGCGTCGTACACCGGGGAGCTGTTTTTT. It encodes CASSSPRLAGASYTGELFF.

This sequence joins TRBV5-1 and TRBJ2-3; D is unclear. CDR3 size: 15 residues. CDR1 is SGHRS and CDR2 is YFSETQ in the germline V gene. V gave up 2 bases and J gave up 0 bases, with 10 bases separating them. This CDR3 is CASSFMTSSTDTQYF. DNA of the CDR3: TGCGCCAGCAGCTTTATGACTTCTAGCACAGATACGCAGTATTTT.

The V call is TRBV27, the J call TRBJ2-5, with TRBD1 matching 9 bases. CDR1 MNHEY and CDR2 SMNVEV come from the germline V gene (reference sequence). The CDR3 runs 15 residues. J was trimmed by 5 bases and V by 7 bases; bases with no gene match: 11. The CDR3 nucleotides read TGTGCCAGCAATACCCTGACAGGGGGTGACGAGACCCAGTACTTC. Translation: CASNTLTGGDETQYF.

This sequence joins TRBV4-1 and TRBJ1-2, with a tentative D call TRBD1 (5 bases). Germline CDR1 MGHRA, CDR2 YSYEKL. CDR3 size: 14 residues. The V gene lost 4 bases and the J gene lost 0 bases, with 9 bases spanning the gap. CDR3 protein: CASSLGQANYGYTF. CDR3 sequence (DNA): TGCGCCAGCAGCCTAGGACAAGCTAACTATGGCTACACCTTC.

The rearrangement links TRBV4-1 to TRBJ1-3, with D maybe TRBD1 (5 bases). CDR1 is MGHRA and CDR2 is YSYEKL in the germline V gene. Trimming stripped 0 bases from V and 2 bases from J, with 8 bases between. The CDR3 contains 15 residues. CDR3 sequence: CASSQDGGAGNTIYF. CDR3 DNA: TGCGCCAGCAGCCAAGATGGAGGGGCTGGAAACACCATATATTTT.